These 30 T cell receptor beta chains came from one sample sequenced in a study of blood T cell repertoires in COVID-19 (dated by TCRdb to about 2020). The library was prepared using the immunoSEQ multiplex PCR assay. TCRdb holds this immuneACCESS table with in-frame rearrangements only. Some clones are missing; in checked studies, unresolved V genes explain under half, and the rest has no known cause. The sample table shows 300,000 to 350,000 clones, and almost 90% are seen once. Less than 3.5% of the sample lies in the top ten. The sequenced sample was peripheral blood. These receptors were collected from a woman in her twenties or thirties with COVID-19, enrolled during active disease.

The genes are TRBV3-1 (or the pseudogene TRBV3-2) and TRBJ1-3; perhaps TRBD1 as D (5 bases). CDR1 is LGHDT and CDR2 is YNNKEL in the germline V gene (reference sequence). The CDR3 totals 18 residues. V gave up 0 bases and J gave up 0 bases, with 15 bases separating them. CDR3 loop: CASSQDPGGKVSGNTIYF. The DNA of the CDR3 is TGTGCCAGCAGCCAAGATCCCGGGGGTAAGGTCTCTGGAAACACCATATATTTT.

The chain has TRBV28 and TRBJ1-2; the D gene is possibly TRBD1 (5 bases). V gave up 5 bases and J gave up 8 bases, with 9 bases separating them. The CDR3 extends over 11 amino acids. Looked up from germline, CDR1 is MDHEN and CDR2 is SYDVKM. CDR3: CASSESGGYTF. For the CDR3, the DNA is TGTGCCAGCAGTGAATCAGGGGGCTACACCTTC.

The V and J genes are TRBV2 and TRBJ2-2; 8 bases are a match to TRBD1. There are 14 residues in the CDR3. From germline, CDR1 is SNHLY and CDR2 FYNNEI. Trimming removed 5 bases from V and 5 bases from J; junction bases left unmatched: 4. The CDR3 loop reads CASSRTGGTGELFF. CDR3 DNA: TGTGCCAGCAGTAGAACAGGGGGGACCGGGGAGCTGTTTTTT.

CDR3 sequence: CATSRGGTDYGYTF. CDR3 nucleotide sequence: TGTGCCACCAGCAGAGGGGGGACAGACTATGGCTACACCTTC. The V gene is TRBV15, the J gene TRBJ1-2, with 7 bases identical to TRBD1. The CDR3 totals 14 residues. With 1 base clipped from V and 3 bases from J, the junction kept 2 bases outside the gene matches. Per the germline V gene, CDR1 is LNHNV and CDR2 is YYDKDF (reference sequence).

The gene calls are TRBV6-6 and TRBJ1-5, with D unresolved. Trimming shortened V by 7 bases and J by 5 bases, and 15 bases separated the two germline ends. The germline gives CDR1 MNHNY, CDR2 SVGAGI (reference sequence). This CDR3 has 14 amino acids. The CDR3 sequence: CASTAPGDYQPQHF. Here the CDR3 DNA reads TGTGCCAGCACCGCGCCCGGGGATTATCAGCCCCAGCATTTT.

The V and J genes are TRBV20-1 and TRBJ2-7; 8 bases are a match to TRBD2. With 3 bases clipped from V and 4 bases from J, the junction kept 2 bases outside the gene matches. CDR1 and CDR2 (germline): DFQATT, SNEGSKA (reference sequence). CDR3 length equals 12 residues. The CDR3 DNA sequence: TGCAGTGCTAGTCCGGGGGGGTACGAGCAGTACTTC. This codes for CSASPGGYEQYF.

This rearrangement joins TRBV12-3 or TRBV12-4 to TRBJ2-1; perhaps TRBD2 as D (6 bases). This CDR3 is built from 13 residues. Trimming cost V 5 bases and J 7 bases, with 12 bases left between them. CDR3 bases: TGTGCCAGCAGTCCCGGACTAACGAATGAGCAGTTCTTC. Translating it yields CASSPGLTNEQFF.

V usage is TRBV6-1 and J usage is TRBJ2-7; 11 nucleotides agree with TRBD1. V lost 3 bases, J lost 4 bases, and 8 bases stayed unmatched. Germline V gene sequence: CDR1 MNHNS, CDR2 SASEGT. The CDR3 is 16 amino acids. CDR3 protein: CASSDGTGGPPYEQYF. The CDR3 bases are TGTGCCAGCAGTGATGGGACAGGGGGACCCCCTTACGAGCAGTACTTC.

The V call is TRBV6-2 or TRBV6-3, the J call TRBJ1-2, with a weak D call TRBD1 (5 bases). Germline V gives CDR1 MNHEY, CDR2 SVGEGT. The CDR3 is 14 amino acids. V was shortened by 6 bases and J by 2 bases, with 13 bases between the two germline ends. This CDR3 is CASSSPRQNYGYTF. As DNA, the CDR3 is TGTGCCAGCAGCTCTCCTCGACAGAACTATGGCTACACCTTC.

The rearrangement joins TRBV4-1 to TRBJ1-2; the D gene is possibly TRBD1 (6 bases). The CDR3 is 17 residues long. The ends were cut back, 0 bases at V and 7 bases at J, with 21 bases in the middle. The germline V gene has CDR1 MGHRA and CDR2 YSYEKL. CDR3 DNA: TGCGCCAGCAGCCAAGAGGGGGCAGGATTGTTTTTTGGTGGCTACACCTTC. Its translation: CASSQEGAGLFFGGYTF.

V is TRBV7-3 and J is TRBJ2-5; TRBD1 aligns across 8 bases. The germline CDR1 and CDR2 sequences are SGHTA and FQGTGA. V lost 2 bases and J lost 4; bases outside the gene matches: 12. CDR3 length equals 17 residues. Written as DNA, the CDR3 is TGTGCCAGCAGCTTAGACGGCAGGGGGCTTAGTGGAGAGACCCAGTACTTC. Translated, it gives CASSLDGRGLSGETQYF.

The rearrangement links TRBV27 to TRBJ2-1; the D gene is possibly TRBD1 (5 bases). Germline lookup yields CDR1 MNHEY and CDR2 SMNVEV (reference sequence). The CDR3 spans 15 residues. Trimming left V 2 bases short and J 5 bases short, with 13 bases between. CDR3 DNA: TGTGCCAGCAGTTTAGAAGGGGCTAAGGACAATGAGCAGTTCTTC. Amino acid sequence: CASSLEGAKDNEQFF.

The chain is built from TRBV30 and TRBJ2-6, with D perhaps matching TRBD1 (5 bases). V lost 0 bases and J 3 bases, leaving 12 bases between the germline ends. The CDR3 totals 16 residues. CDR1 and CDR2 (germline): GTSNPN, SVGIG (reference sequence). CDR3 sequence: CAWSVVGLDGANVLTF. CDR3 bases: TGTGCCTGGAGTGTCGTGGGGCTAGATGGGGCCAACGTCCTGACTTTC.

V usage is TRBV12-3 or TRBV12-4 and J usage is TRBJ1-1; maybe TRBD1 (5 bases). Trimming removed 10 bases at V and 0 bases at J, with 12 bases between. This CDR3 region has 13 residues. The CDR3 coding sequence is TGTGCCATCCTGGGACTCATGAACACTGAAGCTTTCTTT. Translated: CAILGLMNTEAFF.

This chain joins TRBV28 and TRBJ2-1, with 11 bases lining up with TRBD2. V was pared by 5 bases and J by 0 bases, with 12 bases of the junction left unmatched. Germline assignment: CDR1 MDHEN and CDR2 SYDVKM. The CDR3 covers 19 residues. The CDR3 sequence is CASSPKPSGRTISYNEQFF. CDR3 in DNA: TGTGCCAGCAGTCCCAAACCTAGCGGGAGGACAATCTCCTACAATGAGCAGTTCTTC.

The chain has TRBV24-1 and TRBJ2-1, with TRBD2 as a possible D gene (5 bases). From germline, CDR1 is KGHDR and CDR2 SFDVKD. The V end was cut by 4 bases, the J end by 0 bases, with 15 bases between. The CDR3 runs 17 residues. The CDR3 spells CATSDGVRVGSYNEQFF. For the CDR3, the DNA is TGTGCCACCAGTGACGGTGTGCGGGTTGGCTCCTACAATGAGCAGTTCTTC.

This clone was observed a single time. This chain links TRBV3-1 (or the pseudogene TRBV3-2) with TRBJ2-7; 7 bases align to TRBD1. V lost 3 bases, J lost 2 bases, and 1 base stayed unmatched. The CDR3 loop spans 13 amino acids. Germline V gives CDR1 LGHDT, CDR2 YNNKEL (reference sequence). CDR3 residues: CASSQGQPYEQYF. CDR3 sequence (DNA): TGTGCCAGCAGCCAGGGACAGCCCTACGAGCAGTACTTC.

The CDR3 spells CAWSVRQGSNQPQHF. As DNA, the CDR3 is TGTGCCTGGAGTGTACGACAGGGGAGTAACCAGCCCCAGCATTTT. The V call is TRBV30, the J call TRBJ1-5; 8 bases agree with TRBD1. The V segment lost 0 bases and the J segment 7 bases; nucleotides outside the gene matches: 8. Germline assignment: CDR1 GTSNPN and CDR2 SVGIG (reference sequence). The CDR3 loop spans 15 amino acids.

This clone showed up just once. The germline gene is not matched at one end of the junction; a read error may be the cause. The chain combines TRBV27 with TRBJ2-7; weak D call: TRBD2 (5 bases). The CDR3 runs to 12 residues. Germline CDR1 reads MNHEY; CDR2 reads SMNVEV (reference sequence). The CDR3 nucleotides are TGTGCCAGCAGTTTGTGGGGAGCTTTCCCCGTTTTC. Translating it yields CASSLWGAFPVF.

This chain joins TRBV13 and TRBJ2-1; 8 bases are shared with TRBD2. The V gene's germline CDR1 is PRHDT and CDR2 FYEKMQ (reference sequence). The CDR3 sequence is 14 residues long. V lost 0 bases, J lost 10 bases, and 5 bases stayed unmatched. DNA for the CDR3: TGTGCCAGCAGCTTAGGCGGGAGGGCCCTAGAGCAGTTCTTC. Translating it yields CASSLGGRALEQFF.

This clone was seen only once. V usage is TRBV4-1 and J usage is TRBJ2-2; D may be TRBD2 (5 bases). V dropped 1 base and J dropped 7 bases, with 22 bases sitting between them. CDR3 length equals 18 residues. Germline values: CDR1 MGHRA, CDR2 YSYEKL. The CDR3 reads CASSQGTGVQRSGGELFF. CDR3 in DNA: TGCGCCAGCAGCCAAGGTACTGGGGTACAGCGGAGTGGCGGGGAGCTGTTTTTT.

The V gene is TRBV10-3, the J gene TRBJ2-5, with 8 bases lining up with TRBD1. Germline CDR1 ENHRY, CDR2 SYGVKD. There are 14 residues in the CDR3. V shed 6 bases, J shed 5 bases, and the junction held 8 bases outside the gene matches. The CDR3 DNA reads TGTGCCATCAGAGCTGACAGGGGCGAGGAGACCCAGTACTTC. This encodes CAIRADRGEETQYF.

This chain links TRBV9 with TRBJ2-1, with 9 bases aligning to TRBD2. The CDR3 is made up of 14 amino acids. CDR1 is SGDLS, CDR2 YYNGEE, per germline. V was pared by 0 bases and J by 6 bases, with 1 base of the junction left unmatched. The CDR3 is CASSVGTSVNEQFF. CDR3 sequence (DNA): TGTGCCAGCAGCGTAGGGACTAGCGTCAATGAGCAGTTCTTC.

The rearrangement links TRBV29-1 to TRBJ1-1, with a tentative D call TRBD1 (6 bases). The CDR3 has 13 amino acids. Deletions cut 7 bases from V and 4 bases from J, with 16 bases between. Germline CDR1 SQVTM, CDR2 ANQGSEA. CDR3 in amino acids: CSAYSGVGTEAFF. CDR3 bases: TGCAGCGCCTACTCAGGGGTCGGCACTGAAGCTTTCTTT.

The chain carries TRBV15 and TRBJ1-3, with 7 bases fitting TRBD1. CDR1 and CDR2 (germline): LNHNV, YYDKDF (reference sequence). After removal of 5 bases from V and 4 bases from J, the junction contained 5 bases not matched to a gene. The CDR3 loop spans 14 amino acids. The CDR3 reads CATSQDRLGNTIYF. Here the CDR3 DNA reads TGTGCCACCAGCCAGGACAGGCTCGGAAACACCATATATTTT.

V usage is TRBV20-1 and J usage is TRBJ2-1; D remains ambiguous. From germline, CDR1 is DFQATT and CDR2 SNEGSKA (reference sequence). V dropped 5 bases and J dropped 5 bases, with 7 bases sitting between them. This CDR3 spans 11 amino acids. The DNA for the CDR3 is TGCAGTGCTCCCGCAGACAATGAGCAGTTCTTC. This encodes CSAPADNEQFF.

This chain links TRBV14 with TRBJ1-4; a possible D gene is TRBD1 (6 bases). Deletions cut 4 bases from V and 0 bases from J, with 9 bases between. CDR3 size: 15 residues. In germline, CDR1 is SGHDN, CDR2 FVKESK. The CDR3 spells CASSRDISTNEKLFF. CDR3 DNA sequence: TGTGCCAGCAGCCGGGACATATCAACTAATGAAAAACTGTTTTTT.

The chain joins TRBV9 to TRBJ2-1, with a tentative D call TRBD2 (7 bases). V lost 2 bases and J 3 bases, leaving 12 bases between the germline ends. The V gene's germline CDR1 is SGDLS and CDR2 YYNGEE. CDR3 size: 15 residues. CDR3 nucleotides: TGTGCCAGCAGCGTGGGGGGGCAATACTACAATGAGCAGTTCTTC. This codes for CASSVGGQYYNEQFF.

The chain is built from TRBV15 and TRBJ2-5; a weak D match, TRBD2 (6 bases). The germline V gene has CDR1 LNHNV and CDR2 YYDKDF (reference sequence). V lost 1 base and J lost 5, with 14 bases in between. This CDR3 contains 15 residues. The CDR3 protein is CATSRVYGSDETQYF. In nucleotides, the CDR3 is TGTGCCACCAGCAGAGTATACGGGAGTGACGAGACCCAGTACTTC.

V usage is TRBV10-2 and J usage is TRBJ2-7; D gene unclear. CDR1 is WSHSY, CDR2 SAAADI, per germline. The CDR3 runs 16 residues. V shed 4 bases and J shed 1 base, with 17 bases lying between them. CDR3 coding DNA: TGCGCCAGCAGTGTGTCGTTGATGACGGGTTCCTACGAGCAGTACTTC. Amino acids: CASSVSLMTGSYEQYF.